One T cell receptor (beta chain) is described in this entry. This clonotype was counted many times. The antigen this receptor binds is unknown. Base-call qualities are not available, and no considerably larger clone is one nucleotide away. The sample belongs to a study of CD8 T cells in ankylosing spondylitis (dated by TCRdb to about 2017). Describing the broader study: The study profiled T cell receptor beta repertoires in healthy donors and ankylosing spondylitis patients to find disease-linked TCR variants. The whole study cohort included some 100 healthy donors and under 30 ankylosing spondylitis patients. Peripheral blood was sampled, and synovial fluid was also collected from ankylosing spondylitis patients.

The full study reports these points: According to the report, matched synovial fluid samples from ankylosing spondylitis patients were significantly enriched for the disease-linked clones. Some of the motif variants had been reported before in the synovial fluid and blood of reactive arthritis patients, a finding that suggests common disease-initiation mechanisms. A TCR beta motif of several highly homologous amino acid variants appeared characteristic of blood from ankylosing spondylitis patients. In peripheral blood, the disease-linked clones were found at relatively low frequencies and had a CD8+ phenotype.

Sequencing relied on an Illumina HiSeq 2500. Quantitative 5'-RACE with molecular barcodes was used to prepare TCR beta libraries. On the study's bioinformatics: A new computational method, built on a probabilistic model of VDJ rearrangement, was used to identify disease-linked TCR variants. TCRdb itself trimmed the public reads at Q25 with fastp, ran MiXCR and retained productive beta chains. One record per CDR3 amino acid sequence lists the most common genes and DNA. V and J calls and clone size were set by TCRdb, not the authors. The sample table shows roughly 91,000 distinct CDR3 sequences, and about 8% are seen once. The biggest ten clones account for approximately 9.9% of the sample. Input material: blood, either unsorted or a sorted T cell fraction (not recorded which). The TCR comes from a male donor with ankylosing spondylitis or in good health (not recorded which).

The encoded CDR3 is CASSFGVGSDYGYTF. The DNA reads TGCGCCAGCAGCTTTGGGGTTGGTTCGGACTATGGCTACACCTTC. The sequence joins TRBV5-1 to TRBJ1-2, with the D gene call left open. Cut back by 2 bases and 3 bases, the V and J ends lie 14 bases apart. The CDR3 covers 15 residues, taking in both the cysteine and the phenylalanine. The retained sequence is limited to the CDR3, 45 bases, with the frame set at the first base. For CDR1 and CDR2, the germline V gene lists SGHRS and YFSETQ.